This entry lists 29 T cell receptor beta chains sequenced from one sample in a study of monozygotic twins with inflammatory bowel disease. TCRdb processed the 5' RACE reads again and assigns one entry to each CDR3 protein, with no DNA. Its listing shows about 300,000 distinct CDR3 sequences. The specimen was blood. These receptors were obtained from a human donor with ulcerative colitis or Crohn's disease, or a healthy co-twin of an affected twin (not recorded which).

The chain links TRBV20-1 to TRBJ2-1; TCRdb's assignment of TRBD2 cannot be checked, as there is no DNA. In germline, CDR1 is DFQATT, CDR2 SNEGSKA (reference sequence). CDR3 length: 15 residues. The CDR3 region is CSARGSLGPSNEQFF.

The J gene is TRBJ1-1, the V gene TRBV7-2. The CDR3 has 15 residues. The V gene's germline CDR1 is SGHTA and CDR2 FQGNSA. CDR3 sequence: CASSKYQAVNTEAFF. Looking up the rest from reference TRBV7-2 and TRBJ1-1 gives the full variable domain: GAGVSQSPSNKVTEKGKDVELRCDPISGHTALYWYRQSLGQGLEFLIYFQGNSAPDKSGLPSDRFSAERTGGSVSTLTIQRTQQEDSAVYLCASSKYQAVNTEAFFGQGTRLTVV.

The chain's CDR3 is CASLGRARDEQFF. V and J are TRBV6-6 and TRBJ2-1; checking the TCRdb D call of TRBD2 is not possible without DNA. There are 13 residues in the CDR3. Germline-derived CDR1 and CDR2 are MNHNY and SVGAGI (reference sequence).

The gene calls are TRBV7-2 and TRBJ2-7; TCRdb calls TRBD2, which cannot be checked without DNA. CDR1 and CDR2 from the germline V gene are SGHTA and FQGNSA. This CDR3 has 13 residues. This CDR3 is CATNSGVTYEQYF.

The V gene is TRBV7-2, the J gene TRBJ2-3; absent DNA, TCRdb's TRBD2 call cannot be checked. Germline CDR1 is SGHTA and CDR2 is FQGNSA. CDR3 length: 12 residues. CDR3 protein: CASSSSADTQYF.

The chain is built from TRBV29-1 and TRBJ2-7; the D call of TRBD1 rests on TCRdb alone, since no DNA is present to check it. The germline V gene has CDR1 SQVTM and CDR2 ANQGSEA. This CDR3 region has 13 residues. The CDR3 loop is CSVPGVQGYEQYF.

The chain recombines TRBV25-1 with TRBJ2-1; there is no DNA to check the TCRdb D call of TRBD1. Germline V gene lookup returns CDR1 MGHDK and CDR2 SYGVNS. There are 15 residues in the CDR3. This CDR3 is CASTSTGTGVNEQFF.

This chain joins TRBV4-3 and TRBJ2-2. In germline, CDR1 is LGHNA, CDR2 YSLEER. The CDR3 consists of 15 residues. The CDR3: CASSQEWANTGELFF.

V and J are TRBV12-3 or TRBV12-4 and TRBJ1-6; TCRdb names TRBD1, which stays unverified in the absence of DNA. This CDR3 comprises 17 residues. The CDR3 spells CASAPDPSQTYNSPLHF.

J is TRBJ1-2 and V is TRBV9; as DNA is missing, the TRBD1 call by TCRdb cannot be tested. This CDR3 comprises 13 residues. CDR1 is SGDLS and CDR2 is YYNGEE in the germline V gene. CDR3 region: CASNRGDDYGYTF.

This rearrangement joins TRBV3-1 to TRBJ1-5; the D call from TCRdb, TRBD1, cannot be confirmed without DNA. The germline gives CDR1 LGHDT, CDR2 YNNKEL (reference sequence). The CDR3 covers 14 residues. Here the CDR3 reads CASSQEGAGQPQHF.

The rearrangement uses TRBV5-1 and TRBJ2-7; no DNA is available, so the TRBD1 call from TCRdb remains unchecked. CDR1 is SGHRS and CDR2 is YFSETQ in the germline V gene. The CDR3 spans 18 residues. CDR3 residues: CASRKGGTGFAGTYEQYF.

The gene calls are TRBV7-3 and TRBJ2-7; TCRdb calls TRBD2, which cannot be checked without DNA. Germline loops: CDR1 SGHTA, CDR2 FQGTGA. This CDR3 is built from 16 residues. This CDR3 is CASSLQRLAVNYEQYF.

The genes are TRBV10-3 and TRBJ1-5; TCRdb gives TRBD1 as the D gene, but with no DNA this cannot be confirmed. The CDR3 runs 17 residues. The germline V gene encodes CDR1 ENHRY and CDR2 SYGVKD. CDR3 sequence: CATRNRDRGLSNQPQHF.

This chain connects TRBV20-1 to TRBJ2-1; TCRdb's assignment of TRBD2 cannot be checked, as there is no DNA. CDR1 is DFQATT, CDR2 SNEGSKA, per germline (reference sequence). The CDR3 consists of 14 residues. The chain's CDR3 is CSPLVSAGGTEQFF.

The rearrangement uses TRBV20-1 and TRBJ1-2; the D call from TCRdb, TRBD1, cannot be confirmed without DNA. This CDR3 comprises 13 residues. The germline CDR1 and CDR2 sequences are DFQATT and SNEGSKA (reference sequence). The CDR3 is CSAPPRGNYGYTF.

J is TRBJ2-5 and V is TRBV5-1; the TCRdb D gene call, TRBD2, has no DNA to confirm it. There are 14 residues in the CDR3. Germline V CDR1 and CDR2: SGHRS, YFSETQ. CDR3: CASSSGPGQETQYF.

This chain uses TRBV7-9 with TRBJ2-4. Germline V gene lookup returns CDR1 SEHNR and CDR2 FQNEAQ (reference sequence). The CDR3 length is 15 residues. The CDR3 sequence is CAGSLNGLAKNIQYF. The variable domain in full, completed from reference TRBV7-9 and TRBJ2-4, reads DTGVSQNPRHKITKRGQNVTFRCDPISEHNRLYWYRQTLGQGPEFLTYFQNEAQLEKSRLLSDRFSAERPKGSFSTLEIQRTEQGDSAMYLCAGSLNGLAKNIQYFGAGTRLSVL.

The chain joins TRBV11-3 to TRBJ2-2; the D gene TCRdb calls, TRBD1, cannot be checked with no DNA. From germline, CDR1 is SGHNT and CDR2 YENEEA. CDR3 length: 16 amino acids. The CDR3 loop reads CASSKGQALFTGELFF. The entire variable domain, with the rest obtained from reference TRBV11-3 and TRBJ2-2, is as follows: EAGVVQSPRYKIIEKKQPVAFWCNPISGHNTLYWYLQNLGQGPELLIRYENEEAVDDSQLPKDRFSAERLKGVDSTLKIQPAELGDSAVYLCASSKGQALFTGELFFGEGSRLTVL.

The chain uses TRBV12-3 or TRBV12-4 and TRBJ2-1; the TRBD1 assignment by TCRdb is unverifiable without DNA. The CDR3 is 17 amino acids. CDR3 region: CASSLNIDRPGFNEQFF.

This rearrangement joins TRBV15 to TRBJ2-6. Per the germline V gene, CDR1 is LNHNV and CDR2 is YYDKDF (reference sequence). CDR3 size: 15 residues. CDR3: CATSVGNSGANVLTF. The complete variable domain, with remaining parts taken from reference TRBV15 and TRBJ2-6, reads DAMVIQNPRYQVTQFGKPVTLSCSQTLNHNVMYWYQQKSSQAPKLLFHYYDKDFNNEADTPDNFQSRRPNTSFCFLDIRSPGLGDTAMYLCATSVGNSGANVLTFGAGSRLTVL.

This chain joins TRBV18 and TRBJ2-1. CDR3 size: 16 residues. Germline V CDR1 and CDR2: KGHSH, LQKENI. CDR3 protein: CASSYFQASSYNEQFF.

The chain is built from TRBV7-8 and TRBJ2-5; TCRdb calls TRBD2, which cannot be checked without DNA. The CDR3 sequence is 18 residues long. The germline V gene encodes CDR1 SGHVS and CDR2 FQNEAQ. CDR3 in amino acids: CASSFGLAGAHGGETQYF.

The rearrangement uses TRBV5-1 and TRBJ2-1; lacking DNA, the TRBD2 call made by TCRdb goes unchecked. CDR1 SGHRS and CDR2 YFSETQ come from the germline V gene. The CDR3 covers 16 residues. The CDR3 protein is CASSSEGRARRGEQFF.

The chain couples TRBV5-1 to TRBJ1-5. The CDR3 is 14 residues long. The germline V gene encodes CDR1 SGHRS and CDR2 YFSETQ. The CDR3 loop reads CASSVDSSNQPQHF.

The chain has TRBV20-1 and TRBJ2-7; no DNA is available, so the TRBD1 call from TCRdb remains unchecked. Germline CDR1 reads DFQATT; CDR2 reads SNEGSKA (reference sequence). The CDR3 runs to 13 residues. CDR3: CSAIRGLSYEQYF.

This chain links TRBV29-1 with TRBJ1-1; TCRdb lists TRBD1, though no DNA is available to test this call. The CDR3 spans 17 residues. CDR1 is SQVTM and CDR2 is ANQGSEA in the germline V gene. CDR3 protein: CSGDDLGQPIMNTEAFF.

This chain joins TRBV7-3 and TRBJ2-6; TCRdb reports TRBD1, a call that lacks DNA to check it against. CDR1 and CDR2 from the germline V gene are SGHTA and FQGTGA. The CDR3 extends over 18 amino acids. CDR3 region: CASSRQGAETSGANVLTF.

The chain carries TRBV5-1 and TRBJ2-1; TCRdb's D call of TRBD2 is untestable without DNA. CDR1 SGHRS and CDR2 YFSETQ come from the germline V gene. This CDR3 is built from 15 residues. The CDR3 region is CASSRLAGKGNEQFF.